Each of the 22 T cell receptor beta chains below was sequenced from the same sample in a study of T cell changes during pregnancy in multiple sclerosis. Clones were sequenced by immunoSEQ multiplex PCR, and TCRdb holds only the in-frame ones, with some missing. Among 85,000 to 110,000 clones listed, about 91% were seen once. This specimen consisted of peripheral blood, obtained after pregnancy. These receptors were collected from a female donor with multiple sclerosis, enrolled in a pregnancy study.

The chain carries TRBV15 and TRBJ1-4, with D possibly being TRBD1 (5 bases). This CDR3 comprises 14 residues. Trimming pared 5 bases from V and 5 bases from J, leaving 12 bases between. Germline CDR1 reads LNHNV; CDR2 reads YYDKDF (reference sequence). The CDR3: CATSLGPGNEKLFF. The CDR3 nucleotides read TGTGCCACCAGCCTAGGGCCAGGGAATGAAAAACTGTTTTTT.

The chain employs TRBV7-6 and TRBJ2-3, with D perhaps matching TRBD2 (6 bases). CDR1 is SGHVS and CDR2 is FNYEAQ in the germline V gene. The ends were cut back, 2 bases at V and 7 bases at J, with 13 bases in the middle. This CDR3 comprises 14 residues. CDR3 amino acids: CASSLTGVINTQYF. The CDR3 nucleotides read TGTGCCAGCAGCTTAACGGGGGTAATAAATACGCAGTATTTT.

The chain couples TRBV6-5 to TRBJ1-1; the D gene is possibly TRBD1 (5 bases). The CDR3 consists of 12 residues. Trimming removed 7 bases at V and 11 bases at J, with 17 bases between. Germline V CDR1 and CDR2: MNHEY, SVGAGI. In DNA form, the CDR3 reads TGTGCCAGCACCGAACCCGGGGGGATGGCTTTCTTT. It specifies CASTEPGGMAFF.

This clone was detected only once. V gene TRBV29-1 combines with J gene TRBJ2-3; perhaps TRBD2 as D (5 bases). The germline CDR1 and CDR2 sequences are SQVTM and ANQGSEA. The CDR3 contains 14 residues. Trimming stripped 7 bases from V and 0 bases from J, with 14 bases between. CDR3 amino acids: CSAMDFPSTDTQYF. CDR3 in DNA: TGCAGCGCCATGGACTTCCCTAGCACAGATACGCAGTATTTT.

The rearrangement joins TRBV4-3 to TRBJ2-7; perhaps TRBD1 as D (6 bases). V was trimmed by 4 bases and J by 3 bases, leaving 10 bases between them. Germline V lookup: CDR1 LGHNA, CDR2 YSLEER. CDR3 length equals 13 residues. CDR3 region: CASSPLQGYEQYF. The CDR3 nucleotides are TGCGCCAGCAGCCCGTTACAGGGCTACGAGCAGTACTTC.

J is TRBJ2-1 and V is TRBV6-1; 10 bases match TRBD2. V lost 1 base to trimming and J lost 2 bases; unmatched junction nucleotides: 2. This CDR3 is 16 amino acids long. Per germline, CDR1 MNHNS and CDR2 SASEGT. The CDR3 reads CASSEVAGGTYNEQFF. CDR3 bases: TGTGCCAGCAGTGAAGTAGCGGGGGGTACCTACAATGAGCAGTTCTTC.

This clone was seen once. The chain employs TRBV7-3 and TRBJ1-1; no firm D call. Per the germline V gene, CDR1 is SGHTA and CDR2 is FQGTGA. The CDR3 is made up of 14 amino acids. The V end lost 2 bases, the J end lost 0 bases, and 7 bases lay between the germline ends. Here the CDR3 reads CASSLQNMNTEAFF. The CDR3 DNA is TGTGCCAGCAGCTTACAGAACATGAACACTGAAGCTTTCTTT.

Here the CDR3 DNA reads TGTGCCAGCAGCTTAGCCCAAGCTAGCGGGAAGTACAATGAGCAGTTCTTC. As protein: CASSLAQASGKYNEQFF. The chain joins TRBV7-6 to TRBJ2-1; 9 positions agree with TRBD2. Losses at the gene ends were 0 bases for V and 4 bases for J; bases not matched to a gene: 7. Germline assignment: CDR1 SGHVS and CDR2 FNYEAQ. This CDR3 region has 17 residues.

J is TRBJ1-5 and V is TRBV5-5; a possible D gene is TRBD1 (5 bases). V lost 4 bases and J 2 bases, leaving 10 bases between the germline ends. The CDR3 has 14 amino acids. Germline CDR1 reads SGHKS; CDR2 reads YYEKEE (reference sequence). This CDR3 reads CASSLMTGNQPQHF. In DNA form, the CDR3 reads TGTGCCAGCAGCCTGATGACAGGCAATCAGCCCCAGCATTTT.

V and J are TRBV5-1 and TRBJ2-7, with D tentatively TRBD1 (6 bases). Germline CDR1 reads SGHRS; CDR2 reads YFSETQ. This CDR3 contains 15 residues. Trimming shortened V by 4 bases and J by 0 bases, and 14 bases separated the two germline ends. The CDR3 here is CASSLPRDISYEQYF. In DNA form, the CDR3 reads TGCGCCAGCAGCCTTCCCCGGGACATCTCCTACGAGCAGTACTTC.

This clone was observed once. This rearrangement joins TRBV6-5 to TRBJ2-7, with 10 bases lining up with TRBD1. The CDR3 has 15 amino acids. Per germline, CDR1 MNHEY and CDR2 SVGAGI. The ends lost 7 bases at V and 5 bases at J; junction bases unmatched: 11. The CDR3 nucleotides read TGTGCCAGCACCGCACCGGGACAGGGGATCCACGAGCAGTACTTC. Protein: CASTAPGQGIHEQYF.

CDR3 sequence: CASTSFRGTGFSGANVLTF. The CDR3 DNA reads as TGTGCCAGCACTTCTTTCCGGGGGACAGGGTTCTCTGGGGCCAACGTCCTGACTTTC. The chain recombines TRBV2 with TRBJ2-6, with TRBD1 identical over 9 bases. Per the germline V gene, CDR1 is SNHLY and CDR2 is FYNNEI. The CDR3 is 19 amino acids. After removal of 7 bases from V and 0 bases from J, the junction contained 13 bases not matched to a gene.

This sequence joins TRBV5-1 and TRBJ2-7; D might be TRBD1 (6 bases). CDR1 is SGHRS, CDR2 YFSETQ, per germline. V lost 2 bases, J lost 2 bases, and 11 bases lay in between. The CDR3 length is 14 residues. This chain's CDR3 is CASSFQTGTYEQYF. CDR3 DNA sequence: TGCGCCAGCAGCTTCCAGACAGGAACCTACGAGCAGTACTTC.

CDR3 coding DNA: TGTGCCAGCAGTTACGGACAGGGTGCTACCTACGAGCAGTACTTC. Translated, it gives CASSYGQGATYEQYF. V usage is TRBV6-5 and J usage is TRBJ2-7; 8 bases are shared with TRBD1. V was pared by 2 bases and J by 2 bases, with 5 bases of the junction left unmatched. The CDR3 length is 15 residues. The V gene's germline CDR1 is MNHEY and CDR2 SVGAGI.

The chain carries TRBV15 and TRBJ2-7; the D gene is possibly TRBD1 (6 bases). Germline V gives CDR1 LNHNV, CDR2 YYDKDF (reference sequence). With 0 bases removed from V and 5 bases from J, the gap between germline ends came to 20 bases. There are 17 residues in the CDR3. CDR3 nucleotides: TGTGCCACCAGCAGAGACCACTCACAGGGAGTTTATGACGAGCAGTACTTC. This translates into CATSRDHSQGVYDEQYF.

CDR3: CASSPRVDWQAFF. CDR3 DNA: TGCGCCAGCAGCCCTAGGGTGGACTGGCAAGCTTTCTTT. The chain is built from TRBV4-1 and TRBJ1-1; no firm D call. V was trimmed by 4 bases and J by 9 bases, leaving 15 bases between them. The germline V gene encodes CDR1 MGHRA and CDR2 YSYEKL. The CDR3 runs 13 residues.

V gene TRBV6-1 combines with J gene TRBJ1-5; D gene ambiguous. Germline V gene lookup returns CDR1 MNHNS and CDR2 SASEGT. Trimming took off 2 bases at V and 0 bases at J, with 8 bases between the two ends. CDR3 size: 15 residues. CDR3: CASSEWADSNQPQHF. The CDR3 coding sequence is TGTGCCAGCAGTGAATGGGCTGATAGCAATCAGCCCCAGCATTTT.

The chain couples TRBV7-9 to TRBJ2-3; TRBD2 matches at 13 bases. V dropped 2 bases and J dropped 2; count of bases not matched to a gene: 4. The germline CDR1 and CDR2 sequences are SEHNR and FQNEAQ (reference sequence). This CDR3 is 17 amino acids long. The CDR3 DNA is TGTGCCAGCAGCTTACGACTAGCGGGGGGTAACACAGATACGCAGTATTTT. Translation gives CASSLRLAGGNTDTQYF.

The V gene is TRBV9, the J gene TRBJ2-2, with 8 bases matching TRBD2. Germline CDR1 and CDR2: SGDLS and YYNGEE. V lost 9 bases, J lost 0 bases, and 10 bases stayed unmatched. The CDR3 spans 16 residues. CDR3 coding DNA: TGTGCCACTAGACCGGGACTAGGCGCGAACACCGGGGAGCTGTTTTTT. This encodes CATRPGLGANTGELFF.

The CDR3 DNA sequence: TGTGCCAGCAGCTTAGGAGGCACTCTAACCTTC. As protein: CASSLGGTLTF. This chain links TRBV11-2 with TRBJ1-2; D remains ambiguous. Trimming removed 1 base at V and 14 bases at J, with 11 bases between. Germline V gene lookup returns CDR1 SGHAT and CDR2 FQNNGV. The CDR3 has 11 amino acids.

A single count supports this clone. The J gene is TRBJ2-1, the V gene TRBV7-2, with 10 bases identical to TRBD2. With V trimmed by 1 base and J by 2 bases, 5 bases remained unmatched. From germline, CDR1 is SGHTA and CDR2 FQGNSA. This CDR3 region has 17 residues. CDR3 nucleotide sequence: TGTGCCAGCAGCTTAGTGGGGCTAGCGGGGGCCTACAATGAGCAGTTCTTC. Its protein product is CASSLVGLAGAYNEQFF.

V and J are TRBV6-5 and TRBJ2-1; 8 bases agree with TRBD1. V dropped 0 bases and J dropped 6; count of bases not matched to a gene: 4. This CDR3 contains 15 residues. The V gene's germline CDR1 is MNHEY and CDR2 SVGAGI. The DNA for the CDR3 is TGTGCCAGCAGTTACTCGCCAACAGGGGGCAATGAGCAGTTCTTC. This gives the protein CASSYSPTGGNEQFF.